This TCR beta chain derives from a study of control samples from healthy donors and cancer patients. Sequencing was performed with immunoSEQ multiplex PCR; in TCRdb, only in-frame clones are kept and a portion is missing. Here the sample spans 120,000 or so clones, approximately 94% being singletons. Germline assignment: CDR1 LGHNA and CDR2 YSLEER. The CDR3 runs 15 residues. After removal of 1 base from V and 1 base from J, the junction contained 4 bases not matched to a gene. The V call is TRBV4-3, the J call TRBJ2-7; 7 nucleotides align to TRBD2. The sequenced material came from PBMCs. This TCR was sampled from a man aged 45-60 years with head and neck cancer. CDR3 in DNA: TGCGCCAGCAGCCAAGGAACGGGGGGATCCTACGAGCAGTACTTC. This encodes CASSQGTGGSYEQYF.